The sequence of this TCR beta chain was determined in a study of T-cell reconstitution after alpha-beta-depleted transplantation in children. V shed 2 bases and J 1 base; nucleotides not matched to a gene: 3. This CDR3 has 15 residues. Germline CDR1 SGHRS, CDR2 YFSETQ. Unique molecular identifiers were incorporated during preparation of the TCRbeta library. MiXCR, run by TCRdb on the PCR reads, gives a single entry per CDR3 protein. This table holds some 340,000 distinct CDR3 sequences, about a tenth found once. The sequence came from a human donor who donated a stem cell graft to a child with acute lymphoblastic leukemia. Material: PBMCs from the stem cell graft donor, obtained from the stem cell graft. The chain links TRBV5-1 to TRBJ1-1; 9 bases fit TRBD1. The CDR3 region is CASSFGDRENTEAFF. CDR3 sequence (DNA): TGCGCCAGCAGCTTCGGGGACAGGGAGAACACTGAAGCTTTCTTT.